The 5 T cell receptor beta chains in this list originate from one sample, sequenced in a study of post-analysis software for immune sequencing data. Included in the TCR beta cDNA libraries were unique molecular identifiers. In TCRdb, the PCR reads were re-called with MiXCR into one record per CDR3 protein. In the table there are hundreds of thousands of distinct CDR3 sequences, 25% to 30% of which are singletons. Study-wide points: Roughly 5 TRBV segments (TRBV5-6, TRBV5-1 and TRBV20-1 among them) occurred more frequently in patients than in controls.

Their specific antigens are unknown. Sequenced material: blood. The origin of the receptors is a girl aged 10-17 years with multiple sclerosis.

The V and J genes are TRBV6-1 and TRBJ1-6; D not certain. The V end lost 1 base, the J end lost 7 bases, and 11 bases lay between the germline ends. Per germline, CDR1 MNHNS and CDR2 SASEGT. This CDR3 contains 15 residues. In DNA, the CDR3 is TGTGCCAGCAGTGAAGGGGCAGGAGGGAATTCACCCCTCCACTTT. Translated, it gives CASSEGAGGNSPLHF.

V and J are TRBV5-1 and TRBJ2-3, with no clear D. Germline values: CDR1 SGHRS, CDR2 YFSETQ. The ends were cut back, 0 bases at V and 0 bases at J, with 8 bases in the middle. This CDR3 comprises 15 residues. The chain's CDR3 is CASSLEDTSTDTQYF. In DNA form, the CDR3 reads TGCGCCAGCAGCTTGGAGGATACTAGCACAGATACGCAGTATTTT.

J is TRBJ1-1 and V is TRBV7-2; D gene unclear. Trimming cost V 3 bases and J 6 bases, with 14 bases left between them. The germline V gene encodes CDR1 SGHTA and CDR2 FQGNSA. This CDR3 is built from 14 residues. The CDR3 DNA reads TGTGCCAGCAGCTTTCAAGGGCGTGGTTCTGAAGCTTTCTTT. Amino acid sequence: CASSFQGRGSEAFF.

This rearrangement joins TRBV28 to TRBJ2-5; D remains ambiguous. CDR1 and CDR2 from the germline V gene are MDHEN and SYDVKM. There are 13 residues in the CDR3. V was shortened by 4 bases and J by 5 bases, with 11 bases between the two germline ends. In DNA, the CDR3 is TGTGCCAGCAGTTCCCCGTTTCGGGAGACCCAGTACTTC. This encodes CASSSPFRETQYF.

The chain recombines TRBV4-1 with TRBJ1-5; 9 bases are a match to TRBD1. The CDR3 is made up of 16 amino acids. With V trimmed by 4 bases and J by 4 bases, 8 bases remained unmatched. In germline, CDR1 is MGHRA, CDR2 YSYEKL. CDR3 residues: CASSPTETGGNQPQHF. The DNA of the CDR3 is TGCGCCAGCAGCCCAACCGAGACAGGGGGAAATCAGCCCCAGCATTTT.